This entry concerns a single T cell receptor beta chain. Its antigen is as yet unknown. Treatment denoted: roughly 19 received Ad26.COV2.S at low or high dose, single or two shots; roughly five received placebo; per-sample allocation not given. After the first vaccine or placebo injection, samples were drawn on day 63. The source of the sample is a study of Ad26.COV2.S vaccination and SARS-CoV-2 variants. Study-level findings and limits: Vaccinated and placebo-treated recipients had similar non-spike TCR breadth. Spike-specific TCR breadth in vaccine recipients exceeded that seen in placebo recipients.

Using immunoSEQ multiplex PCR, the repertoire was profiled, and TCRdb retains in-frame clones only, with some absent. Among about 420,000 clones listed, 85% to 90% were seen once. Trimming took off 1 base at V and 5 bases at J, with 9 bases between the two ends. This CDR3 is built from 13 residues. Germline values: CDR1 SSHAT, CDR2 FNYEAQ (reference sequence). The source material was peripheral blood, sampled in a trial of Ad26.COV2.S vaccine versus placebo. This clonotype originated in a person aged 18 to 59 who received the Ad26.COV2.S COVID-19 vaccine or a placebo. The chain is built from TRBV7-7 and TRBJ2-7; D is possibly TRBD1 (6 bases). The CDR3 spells CASSLGAGDEQYF. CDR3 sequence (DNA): TGTGCCAGCAGCTTAGGGGCAGGGGACGAGCAGTACTTC.